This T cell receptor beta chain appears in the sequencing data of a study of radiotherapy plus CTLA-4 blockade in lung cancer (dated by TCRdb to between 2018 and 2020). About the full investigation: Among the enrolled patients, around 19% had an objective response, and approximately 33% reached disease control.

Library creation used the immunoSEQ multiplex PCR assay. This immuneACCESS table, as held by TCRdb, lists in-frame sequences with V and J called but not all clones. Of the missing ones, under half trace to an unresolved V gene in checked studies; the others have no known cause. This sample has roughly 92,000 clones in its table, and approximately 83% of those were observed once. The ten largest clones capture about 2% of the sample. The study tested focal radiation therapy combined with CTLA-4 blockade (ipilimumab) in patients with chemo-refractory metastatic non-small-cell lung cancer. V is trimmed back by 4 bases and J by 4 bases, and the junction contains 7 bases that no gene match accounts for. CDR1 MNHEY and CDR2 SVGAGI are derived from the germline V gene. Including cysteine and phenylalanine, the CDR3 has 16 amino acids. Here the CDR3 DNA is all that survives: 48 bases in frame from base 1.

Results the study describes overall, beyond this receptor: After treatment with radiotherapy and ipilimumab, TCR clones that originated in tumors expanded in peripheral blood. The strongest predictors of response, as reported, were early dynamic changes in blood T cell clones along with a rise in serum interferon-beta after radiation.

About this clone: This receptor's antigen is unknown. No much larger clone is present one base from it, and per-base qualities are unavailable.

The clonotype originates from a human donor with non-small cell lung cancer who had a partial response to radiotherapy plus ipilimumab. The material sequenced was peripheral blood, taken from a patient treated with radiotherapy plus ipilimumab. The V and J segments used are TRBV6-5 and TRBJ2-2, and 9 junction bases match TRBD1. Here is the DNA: TGTGCCAGCAGTTGGGGGGACAGGGCCCTCACCGGGGAGCTGTTTTTT. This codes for CASSWGDRALTGELFF.